This T cell receptor (beta chain) stems from a study of chemoradiotherapy in HPV16-positive cancers. The wider study: Candidate HPV-specific clones and shared TCR motifs came from a couple of HPV16-positive patients.

Produced via immunoSEQ multiplex PCR; TCRdb's table is partial and in-frame only. In the table there are 25,000 to 35,000 clones, about 91% of which are singletons. As for this clone: Its antigen is unidentified.

Study-level results: Better recurrence-free survival went with HPV-responsive T-cell expansion in HPV16-positive patients. Candidate HPV-specific clones and E7-related TCR motifs grew in tumor during treatment. HPV-specific T cells were functionally defined from only two HPV16-positive patients.

The input for sequencing was blood, taken from a patient who underwent chemoradiotherapy. The source of this sequence is a human donor with HPV-associated anogenital cancer.

The DNA of the CDR3 is TGTGCCAGCAGTTTATGGTCGGGGATGGGGAGCAATCAGCCCCAGCATTTT. Translation gives CASSLWSGMGSNQPQHF. V is TRBV28 and J is TRBJ1-5, with unresolved D. This CDR3 region has 17 residues. Trimming stripped 0 bases from V and 1 base from J, with 13 bases between. Germline V gene sequence: CDR1 MDHEN, CDR2 SYDVKM.